Listed below are T cell receptor beta chains from one sample, sequenced in a study of blood T cell repertoires in COVID-19. Using immunoSEQ multiplex PCR, the repertoire was profiled, and TCRdb retains in-frame clones only, with some absent. The profile covers over 250,000 clones, with 85% to 90% appearing a single time and roughly 6.1% taken by the ten largest. The sample comprised peripheral blood. The source of these receptors is a woman in her 50s with COVID-19, enrolled during active disease. Each CDR3 is given with its conserved first and last residue. Fields, in order: V gene, D gene, J gene, clone size, CDR3 DNA, CDR3 protein. A D gene is named only where the DNA matches it firmly. A clone size is listed for some rows: how often the clone was seen (once, few, many), or a class if it is expanded.

>TRBV6-2/TRBV6-3|TRBD2|TRBJ2-7|once
TGTGCCAGCAGTTACTCTCCTAGCGGGAGGGGGGGCGAGCAGTACTTC
CASSYSPSGRGGEQYF
>TRBV5-1|NA|TRBJ2-1|many
TGCGCCAGCAGCACCGAGACAGGACTGCAGTTCTTC
CASSTETGLQFF
>TRBV7-2|NA|TRBJ2-1|NA
TGTGCCAGCAGCGCCTATGAGGGTGAGCAGTTCTTC
CASSAYEGEQFF
>TRBV27|TRBD1|TRBJ2-7|NA
TGTGCCAGCAGTTTAAGGGGACAGGGATACGAGCAGTACTTC
CASSLRGQGYEQYF
>TRBV6-5|NA|TRBJ1-1|once
TGTGCCAGCCGGGGGGGCATGAACACTGAAGCTTTCTTT
CASRGGMNTEAFF
>TRBV29-1|NA|TRBJ1-2|NA
TGCAGCGTTCGACAAGGCCGCTACACCTTC
CSVRQGRYTF
>TRBV11-2|NA|TRBJ1-2|NA
TGTGCCAGCAGCTTAGCGGGACAACTACTCTCTAACTATGGCTACACCTTC
CASSLAGQLLSNYGYTF
>TRBV25-1|NA|TRBJ1-1|NA
TGTGCCAGCAGTGAATATGGGCGGGGCAGGGAGAACACTGAAGCTTTCTTT
CASSEYGRGRENTEAFF
>TRBV7-8|TRBD1|TRBJ1-1|NA
TGTGCCAGCAGGGGAAGGGGGCTTGGGAACACTGAAGCTTTCTTT
CASRGRGLGNTEAFF
>TRBV12-3/TRBV12-4|NA|TRBJ1-2|NA
TGTGCCAGCAGTAGCGGGGATCTCTATGGCTACACCTTC
CASSSGDLYGYTF
>TRBV27|NA|TRBJ2-7|NA
TGTGCCAGCAGTCTAACGAGCTCCTACGAGCAGTACTTC
CASSLTSSYEQYF
>TRBV24-1|NA|TRBJ1-2|NA
TGTGCCACCAGTGACGGGACAAGAAATGGCTACACCTTC
CATSDGTRNGYTF
>TRBV3-1/TRBV3-2|NA|TRBJ1-5|NA
TGTGCCAGCAGCCCCGCATCAGGTCAGCCCCAGCATTTT
CASSPASGQPQHF
>TRBV24-1|TRBD2|TRBJ2-1|NA
TGTGCCACCAGTGATTTTCAGACTAGCGGGACCTACAATGAGCAGTTCTTC
CATSDFQTSGTYNEQFF
>TRBV7-6|NA|TRBJ1-1|once
TGTGCCAGCAGCTCCCCTGCCGGGGAGTTGAACACTGAAGCTTTCTTT
CASSSPAGELNTEAFF
>TRBV30|TRBD1|TRBJ1-2|NA
TGTGCCTGGAGTGTATCGACAGGGGCAGGCTACACCTTC
CAWSVSTGAGYTF
>TRBV4-1|TRBD1|TRBJ2-7|NA
TGCGCCAGCAGCCAAGGGACAGGATCAACCTACGAGCAGTACTTC
CASSQGTGSTYEQYF
>TRBV18|NA|TRBJ1-1|NA
TGTGCCAGCTCACCAAGACAAAGAAACACTGAAGCTTTCTTT
CASSPRQRNTEAFF
>TRBV7-2|NA|TRBJ2-3|NA
TGTGCCAGCAGAGTTTCCGGGACAACTAGCACAGATACGCAGTATTTT
CASRVSGTTSTDTQYF
>TRBV5-6|TRBD1|TRBJ2-2|once
TGTGCCAGCAGTTCTCAGGGGGCCGGGGAGCTGTTTTTT
CASSSQGAGELFF
>TRBV30|NA|TRBJ1-1|NA
TGTGCCTGGACCATCACAGGGATATCGGGCACTGAAGCTTTCTTT
CAWTITGISGTEAFF
>TRBV30|NA|TRBJ1-3|NA
TGTGCCTGGAGTACCAGGGCTGGAAACACCATATATTTT
CAWSTRAGNTIYF
>TRBV4-1|TRBD1|TRBJ1-1|NA
TGCGCCAGCAGCCCAGCAGGGGGGAACACTGAAGCTTTCTTT
CASSPAGGNTEAFF
>TRBV11-3|TRBD1|TRBJ2-3|NA
TGTGCCAGCAGCTTAGAGACAGGGAGTGTTCCAGATACGCAGTATTTT
CASSLETGSVPDTQYF
>TRBV18|NA|TRBJ2-6|NA
TGTGCCAGCTCACCTGTCGCAGGTTCAGGGGCCAACGTCCTGACTTTC
CASSPVAGSGANVLTF
>TRBV9|TRBD2|TRBJ2-1|NA
TGTGCCAGCAGCCTCCATCTAGCGGGACAAAATGAGCAGTTCTTC
CASSLHLAGQNEQFF
>TRBV24-1|TRBD2|TRBJ2-3|NA
TGTGCCACCAGTGATTTGTTGCTAGCGGGGAACACAGATACGCAGTATTTT
CATSDLLLAGNTDTQYF
>TRBV5-8|NA|TRBJ1-5|NA
TGTGCCAGCAGCCCAACCCTCGGGGAACAGCCCCAGCATTTT
CASSPTLGEQPQHF
>TRBV5-1|NA|TRBJ2-1|once
TGCGCCTCAGGGCGGGACAGAAACAATGAGCAGTTCTTC
CASGRDRNNEQFF
>TRBV1|NA|TRBJ2-7|NA
TGCACCAGCATCACCACCTGGGGGAGACTAGCGAATTCCTACGAGCAGTACTTC
CTSITTWGRLANSYEQYF
>TRBV3-1/TRBV3-2|TRBD1|TRBJ1-2|NA
TGTGCCAGCAGCCTTGACAGGGAGTACGGCTACACCTTC
CASSLDREYGYTF
>TRBV15|TRBD1|TRBJ1-4|NA
TGTGCCACCAGCAGAGCGACAGGGGGTGAAAAACTGTTTTTT
CATSRATGGEKLFF
>TRBV24-1|NA|TRBJ2-5|NA
TGTGCCACCAGTGATTTCGGAGTCCAAGAGACCCAGTACTTC
CATSDFGVQETQYF
>TRBV30|NA|TRBJ2-7|NA
TGTGCCTGGGGGCTCGGAAACAGCTACGAGCAGTACTTC
CAWGLGNSYEQYF
>TRBV13|NA|TRBJ1-2|NA
TGTGCCAGCAGTAAAACAGGATTTAACTATGGCTACACCTTC
CASSKTGFNYGYTF
>TRBV27|TRBD2|TRBJ2-4|NA
TGTGCCAGCAGTTGGGGGGGAGGCGCGACCAAAAACATTCAGTACTTC
CASSWGGGATKNIQYF
>TRBV7-9|NA|TRBJ1-2|NA
TGTGCCAACCCAACCGGTCCGCCGTTATATGGCTACACCTTC
CANPTGPPLYGYTF
>TRBV18|NA|TRBJ1-4|NA
TGTGCCAGCTCACCATATCAGCCAGGTGGGAATGAAAAACTGTTTTTT
CASSPYQPGGNEKLFF
>TRBV9|NA|TRBJ1-3|NA
TGTGCCAGCAGCGGGGGACATGATGGAAACACCATATATTTT
CASSGGHDGNTIYF
>TRBV4-1|TRBD1|TRBJ1-5|once
TGCGCCAGCAGCCATGAGGAGGGGACAGGGTGGAATCAGCCCCAGCATTTT
CASSHEEGTGWNQPQHF
>TRBV3-1/TRBV3-2|TRBD1|TRBJ1-2|once
TGTGCCAGCAGCCAAGCCGACAGGGCCATCTATGGCTACACCTTC
CASSQADRAIYGYTF
>TRBV5-4|NA|TRBJ1-1|NA
TGTGCCAGCAGCTTGGTTGGAGGGAACACTGAAGCTTTCTTT
CASSLVGGNTEAFF
>TRBV9|NA|TRBJ1-5|NA
TGTGCCAGCAGCCCGGGGGGCAATCAGCCCCAGCATTTT
CASSPGGNQPQHF
>TRBV6-6|NA|TRBJ1-2|NA
TGTGCCAGCACTCAGGAGCGGTACTATGGCTACACCTTC
CASTQERYYGYTF
>TRBV11-3|NA|TRBJ2-1|once
TGTGCCAGCAGGGTACATAGCGACGGCTCCTACAATGAGCAGTTCTTC
CASRVHSDGSYNEQFF
>TRBV7-8|TRBD1|TRBJ2-2|NA
TGTGCCAGCAGCTCCCGAACAGGGGGGAGCACCGGGGAGCTGTTTTTT
CASSSRTGGSTGELFF